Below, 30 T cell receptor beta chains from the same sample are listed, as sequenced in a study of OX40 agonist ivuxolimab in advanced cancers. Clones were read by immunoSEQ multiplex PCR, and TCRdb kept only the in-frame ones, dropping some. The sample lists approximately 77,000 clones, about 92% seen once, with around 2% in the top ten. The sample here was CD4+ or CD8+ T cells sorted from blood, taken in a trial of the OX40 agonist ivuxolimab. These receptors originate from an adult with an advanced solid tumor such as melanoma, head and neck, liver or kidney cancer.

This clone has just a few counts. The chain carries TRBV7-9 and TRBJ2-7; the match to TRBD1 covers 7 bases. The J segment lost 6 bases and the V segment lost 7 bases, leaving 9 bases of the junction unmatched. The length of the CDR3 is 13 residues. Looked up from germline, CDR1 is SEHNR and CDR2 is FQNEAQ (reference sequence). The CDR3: CASNPTGASEQYF. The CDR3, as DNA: TGTGCCAGCAACCCAACAGGGGCGTCCGAGCAGTACTTC.

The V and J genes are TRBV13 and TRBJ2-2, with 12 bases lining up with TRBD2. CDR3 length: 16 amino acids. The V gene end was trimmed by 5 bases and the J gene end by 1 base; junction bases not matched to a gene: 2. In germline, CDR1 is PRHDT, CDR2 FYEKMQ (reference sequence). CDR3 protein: CASSLLAGGNTGELFF. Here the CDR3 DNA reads TGTGCCAGCAGCCTACTAGCGGGGGGGAACACCGGGGAGCTGTTTTTT.

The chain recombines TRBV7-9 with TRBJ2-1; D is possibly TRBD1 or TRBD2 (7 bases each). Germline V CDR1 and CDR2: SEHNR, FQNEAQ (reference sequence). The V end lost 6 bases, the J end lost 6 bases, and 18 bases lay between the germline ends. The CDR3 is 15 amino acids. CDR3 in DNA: TGTGCCAGCAGGCAAGCAGGGGGAGGGCCCAATGAGCAGTTCTTC. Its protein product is CASRQAGGGPNEQFF.

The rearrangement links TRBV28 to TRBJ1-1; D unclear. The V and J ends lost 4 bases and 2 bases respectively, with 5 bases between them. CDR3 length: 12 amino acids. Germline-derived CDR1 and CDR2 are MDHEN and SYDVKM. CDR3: CASSSANTEAFF. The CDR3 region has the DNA TGTGCCAGCAGTTCGGCAAACACTGAAGCTTTCTTT.

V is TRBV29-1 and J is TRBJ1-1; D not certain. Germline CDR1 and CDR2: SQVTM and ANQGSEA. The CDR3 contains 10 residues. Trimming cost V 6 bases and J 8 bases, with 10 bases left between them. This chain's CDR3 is CSVRAREAFF. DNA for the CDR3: TGCAGCGTGAGGGCCAGGGAAGCTTTCTTT.

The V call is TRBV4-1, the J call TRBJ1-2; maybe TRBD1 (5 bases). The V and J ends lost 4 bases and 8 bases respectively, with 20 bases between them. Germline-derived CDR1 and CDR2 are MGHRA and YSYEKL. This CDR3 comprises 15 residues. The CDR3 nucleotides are TGCGCCAGCAGCCCCCTCGGGGCCGATTTGGGAGGCTACACCTTC. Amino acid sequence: CASSPLGADLGGYTF.

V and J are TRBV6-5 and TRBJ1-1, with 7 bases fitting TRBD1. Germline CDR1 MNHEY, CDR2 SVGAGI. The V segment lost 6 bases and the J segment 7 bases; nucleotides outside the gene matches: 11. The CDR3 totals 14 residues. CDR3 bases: TGTGCCAGCAGAACCCAAGGGACAGATAATGAAGCTTTCTTT. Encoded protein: CASRTQGTDNEAFF.

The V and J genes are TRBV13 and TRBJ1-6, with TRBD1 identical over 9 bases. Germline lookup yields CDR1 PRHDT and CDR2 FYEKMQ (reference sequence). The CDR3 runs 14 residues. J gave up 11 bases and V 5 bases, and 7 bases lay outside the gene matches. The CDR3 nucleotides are TGTGCCAGCAGCCGGACAGGGGAGGAGACACCCCTCCACTTT. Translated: CASSRTGEETPLHF. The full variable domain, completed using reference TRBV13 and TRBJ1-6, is AAGVIQSPRHLIKEKRETATLKCYPIPRHDTVYWYQQGPGQDPQFLISFYEKMQSDKGSIPDRFSAQQFSDYHSELNMSSLELGDSALYFCASSRTGEETPLHFGNGTRLTVT.

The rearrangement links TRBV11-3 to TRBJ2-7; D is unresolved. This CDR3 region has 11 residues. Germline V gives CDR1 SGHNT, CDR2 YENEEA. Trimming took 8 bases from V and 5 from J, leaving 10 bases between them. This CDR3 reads CASGVTDEQYF. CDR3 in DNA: TGTGCCAGCGGGGTCACGGACGAGCAGTACTTC. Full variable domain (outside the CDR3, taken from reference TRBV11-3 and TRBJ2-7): EAGVVQSPRYKIIEKKQPVAFWCNPISGHNTLYWYLQNLGQGPELLIRYENEEAVDDSQLPKDRFSAERLKGVDSTLKIQPAELGDSAVYLCASGVTDEQYFGPGTRLTVT.

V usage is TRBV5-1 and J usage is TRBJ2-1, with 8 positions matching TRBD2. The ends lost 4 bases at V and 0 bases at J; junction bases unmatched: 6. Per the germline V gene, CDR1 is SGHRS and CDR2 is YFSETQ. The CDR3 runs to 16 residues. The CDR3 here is CASSPLAGSSYNEQFF. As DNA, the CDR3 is TGCGCCAGCAGCCCCTTAGCGGGAAGCTCCTACAATGAGCAGTTCTTC.

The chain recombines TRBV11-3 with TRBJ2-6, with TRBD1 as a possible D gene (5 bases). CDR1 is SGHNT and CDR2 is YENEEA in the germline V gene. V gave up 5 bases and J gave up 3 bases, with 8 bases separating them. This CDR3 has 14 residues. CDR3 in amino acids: CASSADSGANVLTF. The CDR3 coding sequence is TGTGCCAGCAGCGCAGACAGTGGGGCCAACGTCCTGACTTTC.

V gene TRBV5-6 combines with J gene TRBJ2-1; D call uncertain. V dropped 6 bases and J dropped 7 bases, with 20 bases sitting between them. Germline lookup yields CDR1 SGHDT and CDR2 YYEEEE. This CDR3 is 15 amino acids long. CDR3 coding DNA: TGTGCCAGCACCTTCCTAGGATCCCTACCTAATGAGCAGTTCTTC. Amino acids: CASTFLGSLPNEQFF.

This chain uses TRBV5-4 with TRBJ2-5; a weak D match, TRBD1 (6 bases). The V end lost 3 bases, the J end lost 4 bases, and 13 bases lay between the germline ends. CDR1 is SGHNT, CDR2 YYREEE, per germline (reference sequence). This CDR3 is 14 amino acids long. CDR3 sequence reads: CASSSRGRGETQYF. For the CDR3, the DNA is TGTGCCAGCAGCTCCAGGGGACGGGGAGAGACCCAGTACTTC.

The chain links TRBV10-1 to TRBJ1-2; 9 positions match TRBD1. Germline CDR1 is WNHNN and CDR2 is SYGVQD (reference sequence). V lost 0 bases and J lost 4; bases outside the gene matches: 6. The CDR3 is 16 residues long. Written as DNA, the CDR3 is TGCGCCAGCAGTGAGTCTCCGGGACAGGGCCTCTATGGCTACACCTTC. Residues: CASSESPGQGLYGYTF.

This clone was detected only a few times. Here the CDR3 DNA reads TGTGCCAGCAGCGCGGGGGGCCATAATTCACCCCTCCACTTT. This codes for CASSAGGHNSPLHF. The chain recombines TRBV28 with TRBJ1-6, with a possible D match to TRBD1 (6 bases). The V end was cut by 6 bases, the J end by 5 bases, with 11 bases between. Germline V gene sequence: CDR1 MDHEN, CDR2 SYDVKM. This CDR3 has 14 amino acids. The whole variable domain, filled in from reference TRBV28 and TRBJ1-6, reads DVKVTQSSRYLVKRTGEKVFLECVQDMDHENMFWYRQDPGLGLRLIYFSYDVKMKEKGDIPEGYSVSREKKERFSLILESASTNQTSMYLCASSAGGHNSPLHFGNGTRLTVT.

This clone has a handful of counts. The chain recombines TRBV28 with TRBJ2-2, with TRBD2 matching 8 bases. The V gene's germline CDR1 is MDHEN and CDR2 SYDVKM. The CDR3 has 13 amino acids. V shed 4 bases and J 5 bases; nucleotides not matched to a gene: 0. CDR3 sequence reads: CASSSSGTGELFF. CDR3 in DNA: TGTGCCAGCAGTTCTAGCGGGACCGGGGAGCTGTTTTTT.

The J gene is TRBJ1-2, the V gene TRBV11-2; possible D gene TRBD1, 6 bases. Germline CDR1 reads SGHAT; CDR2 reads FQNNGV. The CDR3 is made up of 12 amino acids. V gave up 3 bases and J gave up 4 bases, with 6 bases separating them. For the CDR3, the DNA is TGTGCCAGCAGCTTGGACAGCTATGGCTACACCTTC. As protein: CASSLDSYGYTF.

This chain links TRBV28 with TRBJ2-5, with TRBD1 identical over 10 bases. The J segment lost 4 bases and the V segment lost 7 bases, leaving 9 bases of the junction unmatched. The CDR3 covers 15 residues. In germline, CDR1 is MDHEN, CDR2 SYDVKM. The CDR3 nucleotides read TGTGCCAGCACTTCCTCGGGACAGGGGCGAGAGACCCAGTACTTC. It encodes CASTSSGQGRETQYF.

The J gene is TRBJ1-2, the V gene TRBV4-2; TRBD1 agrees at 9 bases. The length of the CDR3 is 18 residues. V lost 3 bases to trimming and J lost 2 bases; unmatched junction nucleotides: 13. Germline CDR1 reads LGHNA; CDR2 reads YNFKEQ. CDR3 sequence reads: CASSQVTLSGTGNYGYTF. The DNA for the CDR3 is TGTGCCAGCAGCCAGGTTACCCTCTCCGGGACAGGGAACTATGGCTACACCTTC.

The CDR3 DNA sequence: TGTGCCAGCAGTGACGAGGGAGGGCCTATATTTACGCAGTATTTT. Translated, it gives CASSDEGGPIFTQYF. The genes are TRBV6-4 and TRBJ2-3; 7 positions agree with TRBD2. The germline V gene encodes CDR1 MRHNA and CDR2 SNTAGT. The CDR3 covers 15 residues. Losses at the gene ends were 2 bases for V and 8 bases for J; bases not matched to a gene: 10.

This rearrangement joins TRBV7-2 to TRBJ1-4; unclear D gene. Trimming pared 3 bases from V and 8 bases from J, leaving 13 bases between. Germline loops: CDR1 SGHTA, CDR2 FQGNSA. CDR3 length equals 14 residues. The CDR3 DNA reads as TGTGCCAGCAGCTTGGTCCCCTCCGGCGAAAAACTGTTTTTT. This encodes CASSLVPSGEKLFF.

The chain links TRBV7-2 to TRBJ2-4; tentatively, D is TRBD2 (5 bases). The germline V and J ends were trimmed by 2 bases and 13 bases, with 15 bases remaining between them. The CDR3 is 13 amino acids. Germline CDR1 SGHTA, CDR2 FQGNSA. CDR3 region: CASSLPAPGGQYF. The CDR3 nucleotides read TGTGCCAGCAGCTTACCGGCCCCGGGCGGGCAGTACTTC.

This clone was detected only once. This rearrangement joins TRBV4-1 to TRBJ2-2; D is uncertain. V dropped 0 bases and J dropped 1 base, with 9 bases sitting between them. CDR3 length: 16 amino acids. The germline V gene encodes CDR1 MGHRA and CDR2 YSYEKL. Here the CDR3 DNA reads TGCGCCAGCAGCCAAGAGGCTAGTGTGAACACCGGGGAGCTGTTTTTT. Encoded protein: CASSQEASVNTGELFF.

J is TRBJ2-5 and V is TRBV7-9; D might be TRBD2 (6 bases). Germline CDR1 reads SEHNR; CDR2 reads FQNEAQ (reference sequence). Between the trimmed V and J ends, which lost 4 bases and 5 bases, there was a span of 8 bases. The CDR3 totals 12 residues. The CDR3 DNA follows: TGTGCCAGCAGCTCCCGGGGGGAGACCCAGTACTTC. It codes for CASSSRGETQYF.

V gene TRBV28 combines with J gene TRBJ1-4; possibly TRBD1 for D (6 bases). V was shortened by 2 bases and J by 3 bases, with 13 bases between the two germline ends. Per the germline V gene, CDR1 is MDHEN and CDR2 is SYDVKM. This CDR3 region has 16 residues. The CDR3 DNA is TGTGCCAGCAGTTTAGCCCCCAGGGGAGCTAATGAAAAACTGTTTTTT. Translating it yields CASSLAPRGANEKLFF.

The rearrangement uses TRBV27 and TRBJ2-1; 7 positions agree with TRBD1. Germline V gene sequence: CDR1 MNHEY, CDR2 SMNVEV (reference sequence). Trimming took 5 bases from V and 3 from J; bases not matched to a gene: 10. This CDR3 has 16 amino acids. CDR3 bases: TGTGCCAGCAGTCAACCCGGGACAGCTATCTACAATGAGCAGTTCTTC. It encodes CASSQPGTAIYNEQFF.

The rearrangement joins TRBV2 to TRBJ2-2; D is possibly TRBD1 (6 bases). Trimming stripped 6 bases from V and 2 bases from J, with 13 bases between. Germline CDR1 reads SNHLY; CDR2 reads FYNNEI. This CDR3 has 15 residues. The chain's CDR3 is CASSDRSGNTGELFF. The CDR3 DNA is TGTGCCAGCAGCGACAGGAGTGGAAACACCGGGGAGCTGTTTTTT.

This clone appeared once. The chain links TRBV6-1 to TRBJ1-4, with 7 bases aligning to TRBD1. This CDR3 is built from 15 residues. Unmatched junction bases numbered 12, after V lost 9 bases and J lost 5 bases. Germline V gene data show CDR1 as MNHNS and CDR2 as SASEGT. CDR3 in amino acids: CARAGRRGQNEKLFF. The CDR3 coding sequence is TGTGCCAGGGCGGGGAGGAGGGGGCAGAATGAAAAACTGTTTTTT.

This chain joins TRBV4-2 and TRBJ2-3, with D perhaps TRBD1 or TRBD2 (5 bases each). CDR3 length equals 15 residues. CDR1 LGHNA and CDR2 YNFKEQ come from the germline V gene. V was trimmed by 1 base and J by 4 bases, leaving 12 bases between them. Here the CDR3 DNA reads TGTGCCAGCAGCCAAGGGGGGACGGGGTCAGATACGCAGTATTTT. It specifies CASSQGGTGSDTQYF.

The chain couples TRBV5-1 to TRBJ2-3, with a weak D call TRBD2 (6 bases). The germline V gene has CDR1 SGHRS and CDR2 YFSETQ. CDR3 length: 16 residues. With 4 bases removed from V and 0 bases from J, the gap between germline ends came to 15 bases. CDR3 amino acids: CASSAGTSPSTDTQYF. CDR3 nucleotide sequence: TGCGCCAGCAGCGCCGGGACTTCCCCCAGCACAGATACGCAGTATTTT.